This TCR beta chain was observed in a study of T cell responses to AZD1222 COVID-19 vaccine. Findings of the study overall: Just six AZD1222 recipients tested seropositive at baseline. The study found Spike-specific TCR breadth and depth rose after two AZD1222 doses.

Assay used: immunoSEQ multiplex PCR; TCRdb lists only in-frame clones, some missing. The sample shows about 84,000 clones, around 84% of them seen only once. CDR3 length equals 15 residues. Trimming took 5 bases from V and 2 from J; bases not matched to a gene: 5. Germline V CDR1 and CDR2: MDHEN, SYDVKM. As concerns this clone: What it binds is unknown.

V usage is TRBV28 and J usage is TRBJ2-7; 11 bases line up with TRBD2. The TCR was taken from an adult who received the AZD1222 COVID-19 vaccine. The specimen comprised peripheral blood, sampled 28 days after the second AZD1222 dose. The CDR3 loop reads CASSQGTSGTYEQYF. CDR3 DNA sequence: TGTGCCAGCAGTCAAGGGACTAGCGGAACCTACGAGCAGTACTTC.